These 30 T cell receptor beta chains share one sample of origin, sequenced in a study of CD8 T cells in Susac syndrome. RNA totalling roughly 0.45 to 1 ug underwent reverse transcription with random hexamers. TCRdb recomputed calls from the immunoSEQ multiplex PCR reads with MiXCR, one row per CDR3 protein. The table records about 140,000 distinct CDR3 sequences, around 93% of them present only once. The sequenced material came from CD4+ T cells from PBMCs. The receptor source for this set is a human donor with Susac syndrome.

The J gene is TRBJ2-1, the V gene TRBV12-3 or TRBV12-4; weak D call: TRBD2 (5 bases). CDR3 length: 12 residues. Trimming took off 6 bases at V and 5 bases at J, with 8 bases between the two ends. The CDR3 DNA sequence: TGTGCCAGCAGGAGGACTGACAATGAGCAGTTCTTC. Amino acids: CASRRTDNEQFF.

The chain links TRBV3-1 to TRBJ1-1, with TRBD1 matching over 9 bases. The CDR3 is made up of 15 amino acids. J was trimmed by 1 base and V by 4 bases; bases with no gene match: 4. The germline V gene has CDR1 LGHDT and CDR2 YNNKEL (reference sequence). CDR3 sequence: CASSPRDRANTEAFF. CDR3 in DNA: TGTGCCAGCAGCCCTAGGGACAGGGCGAACACTGAAGCTTTCTTT.

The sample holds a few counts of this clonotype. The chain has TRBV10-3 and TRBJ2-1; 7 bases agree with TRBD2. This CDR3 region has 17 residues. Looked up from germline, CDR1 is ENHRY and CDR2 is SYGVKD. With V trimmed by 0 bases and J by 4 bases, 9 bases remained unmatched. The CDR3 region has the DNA TGTGCCATCAGTGAGTCAGATGGGCGGGAGTATTACAATGAGCAGTTCTTC. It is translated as CAISESDGREYYNEQFF.

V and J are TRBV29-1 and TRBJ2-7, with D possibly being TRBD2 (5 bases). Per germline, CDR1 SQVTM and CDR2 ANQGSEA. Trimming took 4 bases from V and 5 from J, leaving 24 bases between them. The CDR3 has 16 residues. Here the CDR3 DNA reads TGCAGCGTTGGGGGTCCAACAGAGGGTCTGAGCGACGAGCAGTACTTC. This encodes CSVGGPTEGLSDEQYF.

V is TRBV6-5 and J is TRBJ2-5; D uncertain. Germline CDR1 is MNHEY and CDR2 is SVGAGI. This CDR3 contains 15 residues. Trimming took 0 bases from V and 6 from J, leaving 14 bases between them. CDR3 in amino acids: CASSYSGQAWKTQYF. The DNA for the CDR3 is TGTGCCAGCAGTTACTCGGGCCAAGCCTGGAAGACCCAGTACTTC.

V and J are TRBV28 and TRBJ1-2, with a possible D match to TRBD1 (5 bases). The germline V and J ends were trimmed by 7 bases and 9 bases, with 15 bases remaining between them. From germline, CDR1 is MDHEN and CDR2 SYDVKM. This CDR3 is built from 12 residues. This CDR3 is CASIGDGSSYTF. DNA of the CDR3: TGTGCCAGCATCGGGGACGGGTCGAGCTACACCTTC.

The CDR3 DNA reads as TGTGCCAGCAGCTCCCGGGGGACAGGGCCCTACGAGCAGTACTTC. Encoded protein: CASSSRGTGPYEQYF. The chain is built from TRBV7-2 and TRBJ2-7; TRBD1 aligns across 9 bases. Germline V gene data show CDR1 as SGHTA and CDR2 as FQGNSA. The CDR3 is 15 residues long. V lost 4 bases to trimming and J lost 2 bases; unmatched junction nucleotides: 6.

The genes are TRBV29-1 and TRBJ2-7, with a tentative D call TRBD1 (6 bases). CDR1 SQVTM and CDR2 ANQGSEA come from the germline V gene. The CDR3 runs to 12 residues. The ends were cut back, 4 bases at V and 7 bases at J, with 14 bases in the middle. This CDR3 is CSVVSTGREQYF. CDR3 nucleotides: TGCAGCGTTGTTTCGACAGGCAGGGAGCAGTACTTC.

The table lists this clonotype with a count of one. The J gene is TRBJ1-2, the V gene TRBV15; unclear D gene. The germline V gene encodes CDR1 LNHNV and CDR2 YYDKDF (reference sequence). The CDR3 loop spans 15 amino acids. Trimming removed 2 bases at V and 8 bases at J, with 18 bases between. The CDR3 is CATSRPSLLPEGYTF. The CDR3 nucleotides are TGTGCCACCAGCAGACCTTCCTTACTCCCTGAGGGCTACACCTTC.

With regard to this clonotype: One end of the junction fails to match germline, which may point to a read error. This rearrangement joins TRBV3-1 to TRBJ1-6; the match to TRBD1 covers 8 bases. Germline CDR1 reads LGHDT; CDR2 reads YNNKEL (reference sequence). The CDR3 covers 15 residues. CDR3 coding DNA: TGTGCCAACAGCCCCACGACAGGGGTGAGGTCACCCCTCCACTTT. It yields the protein CANSPTTGVRSPLHF.

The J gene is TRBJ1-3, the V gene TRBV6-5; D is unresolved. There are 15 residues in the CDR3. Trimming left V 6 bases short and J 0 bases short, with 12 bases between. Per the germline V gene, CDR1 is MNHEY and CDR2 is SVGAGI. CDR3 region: CASRPGKSSGNTIYF. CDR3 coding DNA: TGTGCCAGCAGGCCCGGAAAAAGCTCTGGAAACACCATATATTTT.

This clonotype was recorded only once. The CDR3 spells CASSLPGTVGELFF. For the CDR3, the DNA is TGTGCCAGCAGTTTACCAGGGACGGTCGGGGAGCTGTTTTTT. The chain employs TRBV28 and TRBJ2-2, with D perhaps matching TRBD1 or TRBD2 (5 bases each). This CDR3 has 14 residues. Trimming removed 2 bases from V and 7 bases from J, with 11 bases in between. Germline V gives CDR1 MDHEN, CDR2 SYDVKM.

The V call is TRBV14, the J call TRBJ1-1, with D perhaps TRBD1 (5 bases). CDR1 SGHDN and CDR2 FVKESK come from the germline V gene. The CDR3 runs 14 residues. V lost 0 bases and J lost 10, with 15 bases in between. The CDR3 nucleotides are TGTGCCAGCAGCCAAGATCCTTGGGGGGACGGAGCTTTCTTT. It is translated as CASSQDPWGDGAFF.

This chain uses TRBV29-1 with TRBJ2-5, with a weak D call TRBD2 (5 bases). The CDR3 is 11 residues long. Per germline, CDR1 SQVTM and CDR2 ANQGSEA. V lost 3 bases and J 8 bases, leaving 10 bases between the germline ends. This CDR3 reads CSVEDGRTQYF. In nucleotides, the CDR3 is TGCAGCGTTGAGGATGGGAGAACCCAGTACTTC.

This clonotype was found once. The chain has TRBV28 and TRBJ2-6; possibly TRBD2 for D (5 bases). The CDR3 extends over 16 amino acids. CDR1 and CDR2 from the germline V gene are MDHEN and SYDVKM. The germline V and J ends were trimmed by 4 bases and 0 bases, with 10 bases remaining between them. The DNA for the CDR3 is TGTGCCAGCAGTTCCGTTGAGGGCTCTGGGGCCAACGTCCTGACTTTC. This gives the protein CASSSVEGSGANVLTF.

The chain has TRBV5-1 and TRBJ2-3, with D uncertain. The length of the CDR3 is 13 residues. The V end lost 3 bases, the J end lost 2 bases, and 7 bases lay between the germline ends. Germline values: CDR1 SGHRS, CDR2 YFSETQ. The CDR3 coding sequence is TGCGCCAGCAGCTCCACCCCCACAGATACGCAGTATTTT. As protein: CASSSTPTDTQYF.

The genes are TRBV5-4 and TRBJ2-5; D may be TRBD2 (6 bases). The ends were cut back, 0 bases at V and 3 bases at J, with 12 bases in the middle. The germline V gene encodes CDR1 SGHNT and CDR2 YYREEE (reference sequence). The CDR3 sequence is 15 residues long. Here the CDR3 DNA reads TGTGCCAGCAGCTTGGATCCCGGGGGAGAAGAGACCCAGTACTTC. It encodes CASSLDPGGEETQYF.

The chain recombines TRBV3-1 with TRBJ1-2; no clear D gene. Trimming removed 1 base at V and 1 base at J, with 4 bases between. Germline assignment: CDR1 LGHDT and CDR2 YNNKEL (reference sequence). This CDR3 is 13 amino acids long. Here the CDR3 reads CASSQVVNYGYTF. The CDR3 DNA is TGTGCCAGCAGCCAAGTGGTTAACTATGGCTACACCTTC.

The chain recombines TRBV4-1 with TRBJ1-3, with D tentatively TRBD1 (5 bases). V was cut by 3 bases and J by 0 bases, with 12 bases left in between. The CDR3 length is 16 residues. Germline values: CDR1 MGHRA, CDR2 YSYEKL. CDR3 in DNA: TGCGCCAGCAGCCAGTACAGGATGCTCTCTGGAAACACCATATATTTT. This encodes CASSQYRMLSGNTIYF.

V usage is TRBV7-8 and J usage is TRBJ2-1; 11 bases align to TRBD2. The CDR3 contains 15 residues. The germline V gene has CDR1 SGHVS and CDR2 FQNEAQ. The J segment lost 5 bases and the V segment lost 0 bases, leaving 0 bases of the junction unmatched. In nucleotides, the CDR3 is TGTGCCAGCAGCTTAGCGGGACTAGCGGACAATGAGCAGTTCTTC. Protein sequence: CASSLAGLADNEQFF.

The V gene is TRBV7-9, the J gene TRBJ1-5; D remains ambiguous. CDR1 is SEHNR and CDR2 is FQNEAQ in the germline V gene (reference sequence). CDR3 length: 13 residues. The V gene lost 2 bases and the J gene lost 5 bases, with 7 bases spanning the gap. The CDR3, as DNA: TGTGCCAGCAGCTTAACCCCCGATCAGCCCCAGCATTTT. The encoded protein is CASSLTPDQPQHF. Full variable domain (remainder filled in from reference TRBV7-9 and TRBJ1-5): DTGVSQNPRHKITKRGQNVTFRCDPISEHNRLYWYRQTLGQGPEFLTYFQNEAQLEKSRLLSDRFSAERPKGSFSTLEIQRTEQGDSAMYLCASSLTPDQPQHFGDGTRLSIL.

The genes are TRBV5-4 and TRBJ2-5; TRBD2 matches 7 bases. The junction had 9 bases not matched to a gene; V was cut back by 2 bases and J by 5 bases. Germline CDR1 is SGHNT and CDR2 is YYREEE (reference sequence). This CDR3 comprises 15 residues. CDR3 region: CASSLGGGPFETQYF. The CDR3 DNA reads TGTGCCAGCAGCTTAGGCGGGGGTCCCTTCGAGACCCAGTACTTC.

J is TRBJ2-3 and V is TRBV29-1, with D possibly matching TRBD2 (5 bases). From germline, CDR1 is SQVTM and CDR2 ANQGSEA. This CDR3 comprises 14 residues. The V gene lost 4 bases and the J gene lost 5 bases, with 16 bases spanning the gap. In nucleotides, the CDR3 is TGCAGCGTTGGGCCTCACTCCGGGGAAGATACGCAGTATTTT. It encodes CSVGPHSGEDTQYF.

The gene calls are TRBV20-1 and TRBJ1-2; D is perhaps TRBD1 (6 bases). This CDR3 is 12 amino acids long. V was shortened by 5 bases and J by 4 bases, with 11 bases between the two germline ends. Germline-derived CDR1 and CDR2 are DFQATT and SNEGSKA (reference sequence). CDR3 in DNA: TGCAGTGCTGAGGAACAGGGCTATGGCTACACCTTC. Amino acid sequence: CSAEEQGYGYTF.

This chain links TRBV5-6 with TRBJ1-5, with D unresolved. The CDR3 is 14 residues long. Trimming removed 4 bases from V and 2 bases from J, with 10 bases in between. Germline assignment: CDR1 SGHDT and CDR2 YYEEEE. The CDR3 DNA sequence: TGTGCCAGCAGCCGGGAGGGCGGCAATCAGCCCCAGCATTTT. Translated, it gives CASSREGGNQPQHF. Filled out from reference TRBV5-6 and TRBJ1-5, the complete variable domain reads DAGVTQSPTHLIKTRGQQVTLRCSPKSGHDTVSWYQQALGQGPQFIFQYYEEEERQRGNFPDRFSGHQFPNYSSELNVNALLLGDSALYLCASSREGGNQPQHFGDGTRLSIL.

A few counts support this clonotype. The CDR3 coding sequence is TGTGCCAGCAGCCGCGGACAGGAATACAATGAGCAGTTCTTC. Translation: CASSRGQEYNEQFF. The rearrangement uses TRBV11-2 and TRBJ2-1, with 7 bases aligning to TRBD1. CDR1 and CDR2 from the germline V gene are SGHAT and FQNNGV. After removal of 5 bases from V and 4 bases from J, the junction contained 5 bases not matched to a gene. The CDR3 contains 14 residues. Variable domain in full (rest from reference TRBV11-2 and TRBJ2-1): EAGVAQSPRYKIIEKRQSVAFWCNPISGHATLYWYQQILGQGPKLLIQFQNNGVVDDSQLPKDRFSAERLKGVDSTLKIQPAKLEDSAVYLCASSRGQEYNEQFFGPGTRLTVL.

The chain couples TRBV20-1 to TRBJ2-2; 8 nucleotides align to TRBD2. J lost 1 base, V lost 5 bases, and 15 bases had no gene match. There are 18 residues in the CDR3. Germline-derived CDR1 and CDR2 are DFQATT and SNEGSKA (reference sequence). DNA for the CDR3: TGCAGTGCTCTGGGGGCGGGGGGATCGGTTGGGAACACCGGGGAGCTGTTTTTT. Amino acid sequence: CSALGAGGSVGNTGELFF.

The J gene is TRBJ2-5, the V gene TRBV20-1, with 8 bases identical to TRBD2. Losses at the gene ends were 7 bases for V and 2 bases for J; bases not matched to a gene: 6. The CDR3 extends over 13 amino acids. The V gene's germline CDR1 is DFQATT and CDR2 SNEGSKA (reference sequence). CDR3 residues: CSVWIAGQETQYF. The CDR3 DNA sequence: TGCAGTGTTTGGATAGCGGGGCAAGAGACCCAGTACTTC.

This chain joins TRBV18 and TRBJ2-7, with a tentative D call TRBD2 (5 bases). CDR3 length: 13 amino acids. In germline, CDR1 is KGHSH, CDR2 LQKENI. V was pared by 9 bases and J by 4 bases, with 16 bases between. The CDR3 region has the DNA TGTGCCAGTAATAGGGAGTCTGGTTACGAGCAGTACTTC. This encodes CASNRESGYEQYF.

This CDR3 reads CSTGPTSGRGTDTQYF. The CDR3 DNA reads as TGCAGCACAGGCCCGACTAGCGGGAGAGGTACAGATACGCAGTATTTT. The V gene is TRBV29-1, the J gene TRBJ2-3; 12 bases map to TRBD2. V was pared by 8 bases and J by 3 bases, with 12 bases of the junction left unmatched. The CDR3 is made up of 16 amino acids. Germline V gives CDR1 SQVTM, CDR2 ANQGSEA.